Listed here is a single T cell receptor (beta chain). Sequencing used immunoSEQ multiplex PCR; TCRdb keeps in-frame clones, though not all of them. This table has approximately 160,000 clones, approximately 94% appearing once. The data were obtained in a study of OX40 agonist ivuxolimab in advanced cancers. Turning to the study itself: The study gave patients intravenous ivuxolimab at 0.01 to 10 mg/kg every 2 weeks.

The material was CD4+ or CD8+ T cells sorted from blood, obtained in a trial of the OX40 agonist ivuxolimab. The sequence came from an adult with an advanced solid tumor such as melanoma, head and neck, liver or kidney cancer.

CDR3 nucleotide sequence: TGTGCCAGCAGCTTGACAGGTTCTTATGGCTACACCTTC. Its protein is CASSLTGSYGYTF. V gene TRBV5-5 combines with J gene TRBJ1-2; possibly TRBD1 for D (5 bases). CDR3 size: 13 residues. Per the germline V gene, CDR1 is SGHKS and CDR2 is YYEKEE (reference sequence). Trimming pared 1 base from V and 5 bases from J, leaving 9 bases between.